These 22 T cell receptor beta chains came from one sample sequenced in a study of identical twins. Via MiXCR, TCRdb re-called the 5' RACE reads, giving one row per CDR3 protein. Among 200,000 to 250,000 distinct CDR3 sequences, more than 13% were seen once, and the ten largest hold 8.8%. The sample was memory (CD45RO+) T cells sorted from blood. These receptors all stem from a woman aged 18-35 years in good health.

This clonotype occurred a few times. The rearrangement joins TRBV11-2 to TRBJ2-1, with 9 bases that match TRBD2. V was clipped by 1 base and J by 0 bases; unmatched bases: 13. This CDR3 spans 20 amino acids. Germline V gene lookup returns CDR1 SGHAT and CDR2 FQNNGV. The CDR3 DNA reads TGTGCCAGCAGCTTAGGGTTCGGGGGACTAGCACCGAGCTCCTACAATGAGCAGTTCTTC. Protein: CASSLGFGGLAPSSYNEQFF.

The V gene is TRBV6-1, the J gene TRBJ1-1; unclear D gene. The CDR3 runs to 13 residues. Germline CDR1 is MNHNS and CDR2 is SASEGT. V was shortened by 4 bases and J by 4 bases, with 10 bases between the two germline ends. CDR3 DNA: TGTGCCAGCAGTGGACACGGTATCACTGAAGCTTTCTTT. It specifies CASSGHGITEAFF.

This clonotype was seen a few times. This CDR3 reads CASSKHTYGYTF. The CDR3 nucleotides read TGTGCCAGCAGCAAGCACACTTATGGCTACACCTTC. The chain joins TRBV5-6 to TRBJ1-2; D not resolved. The V gene's germline CDR1 is SGHDT and CDR2 YYEEEE. CDR3 length: 12 residues. The germline V and J ends were trimmed by 4 bases and 5 bases, with 9 bases remaining between them.

This clonotype has ten or more counts. The chain recombines TRBV6-1 with TRBJ1-1; D is perhaps TRBD1 (6 bases). V lost 7 bases, J lost 3 bases, and 21 bases lay in between. Per germline, CDR1 MNHNS and CDR2 SASEGT. The CDR3 runs to 16 residues. CDR3 sequence: CASTPHTPGADTEAFF. CDR3 DNA: TGTGCCAGCACCCCTCACACGCCGGGGGCTGACACTGAAGCTTTCTTT.

This clonotype has a count of ten or more. Here the CDR3 reads CASSDQQNTEAFF. CDR3 in DNA: TGTGCCAGCAGTGATCAACAGAACACTGAAGCTTTCTTT. The gene calls are TRBV25-1 and TRBJ1-1; D ambiguous. V was cut by 3 bases and J by 1 base, with 6 bases left in between. This CDR3 region has 13 residues. CDR1 and CDR2 from the germline V gene are MGHDK and SYGVNS.

For this clonotype: A clone one base away is much larger, so this may be a read error. The rearrangement uses TRBV29-1 and TRBJ2-2, with 7 bases lining up with TRBD1. CDR3 length: 12 amino acids. Germline V gene data show CDR1 as SQVTM and CDR2 as ANQGSEA. V was pared by 4 bases and J by 4 bases, with 0 bases of the junction left unmatched. CDR3 sequence reads: CSVGQGTGELFF. The CDR3 nucleotides read TGCAGCGTTGGACAGGGCACCGGGGAGCTGTTTTTT.

The chain couples TRBV11-2 to TRBJ2-7; D remains unclear. The V end lost 1 base, the J end lost 2 bases, and 6 bases lay between the germline ends. The CDR3 contains 13 residues. Germline V lookup: CDR1 SGHAT, CDR2 FQNNGV. CDR3 loop: CASSLGSTYEQYF. CDR3 bases: TGTGCCAGCAGCTTAGGGTCCACCTACGAGCAGTACTTC.

This clonotype was counted many times. The chain recombines TRBV12-3 or TRBV12-4 with TRBJ2-3; unclear D gene. The length of the CDR3 is 14 residues. V shed 7 bases and J shed 3 bases, with 14 bases lying between them. The DNA of the CDR3 is TGTGCCAGCAATATAATGGACGGAACAGATACGCAGTATTTT. Translation: CASNIMDGTDTQYF.

This clonotype was seen a few times. V gene TRBV5-1 combines with J gene TRBJ1-2, with D possibly being TRBD1 (6 bases). The ends were cut back, 7 bases at V and 2 bases at J, with 15 bases in the middle. Germline V gene lookup returns CDR1 SGHRS and CDR2 YFSETQ. The CDR3 is 14 residues long. The CDR3 DNA reads TGCGCCAGCGCCGATGACAGGCCGAACTATGGCTACACCTTC. Protein sequence: CASADDRPNYGYTF.

The sample holds a few counts of this clonotype. This chain uses TRBV20-1 with TRBJ1-3, with 8 bases fitting TRBD1. The germline V gene has CDR1 DFQATT and CDR2 SNEGSKA (reference sequence). J gave up 3 bases and V 0 bases, and 7 bases lay outside the gene matches. The CDR3 is 16 amino acids. The CDR3 here is CSARDWQGAYGNTIYF. The DNA for the CDR3 is TGCAGTGCTAGAGATTGGCAGGGGGCCTATGGAAACACCATATATTTT.

This chain links TRBV7-2 with TRBJ2-1; D is ambiguous. The CDR3 is made up of 15 amino acids. V gave up 1 base and J gave up 6 bases, with 13 bases separating them. Per germline, CDR1 SGHTA and CDR2 FQGNSA. Here the CDR3 DNA reads TGTGCCAGCAGCTTAGGCAGCAACTCCGTCAATGAGCAGTTCTTC. It yields the protein CASSLGSNSVNEQFF.

This clonotype was picked up a small number of times. This chain joins TRBV5-4 and TRBJ2-1, with a possible D match to TRBD2 (5 bases). V dropped 0 bases and J dropped 4 bases, with 14 bases sitting between them. Germline loops: CDR1 SGHNT, CDR2 YYREEE (reference sequence). The CDR3 consists of 16 residues. CDR3 nucleotides: TGTGCCAGCAGCTTGGCCAGAGGCGGGCCGTACAATGAGCAGTTCTTC. This codes for CASSLARGGPYNEQFF.

The table lists this clonotype with a few counts. CDR3 DNA sequence: TGTGCCAGCAGCCGTTCTGTTACCTACGAGCAGTACTTC. Amino acids: CASSRSVTYEQYF. The chain carries TRBV7-9 and TRBJ2-7; no clear D gene. Trimming pared 5 bases from V and 2 bases from J, leaving 10 bases between. The V gene's germline CDR1 is SEHNR and CDR2 FQNEAQ (reference sequence). The CDR3 is made up of 13 amino acids. Full variable domain (missing parts from reference TRBV7-9 and TRBJ2-7): DTGVSQNPRHKITKRGQNVTFRCDPISEHNRLYWYRQTLGQGPEFLTYFQNEAQLEKSRLLSDRFSAERPKGSFSTLEIQRTEQGDSAMYLCASSRSVTYEQYFGPGTRLTVT.

The sample holds a few counts of this clonotype. The chain links TRBV12-3 or TRBV12-4 to TRBJ1-1; D gene unclear. This CDR3 has 14 amino acids. The germline V and J ends were trimmed by 3 bases and 2 bases, with 10 bases remaining between them. CDR3 sequence: CASSFALANTEAFF. CDR3 sequence (DNA): TGTGCCAGCAGTTTTGCCCTTGCAAACACTGAAGCTTTCTTT.

This clonotype has only a few counts. This chain's CDR3 is CASSSPGQGTSFSYEQYF. DNA for the CDR3: TGTGCCAGCAGCTCGCCGGGACAGGGTACGTCTTTCTCCTACGAGCAGTACTTC. The rearrangement links TRBV7-8 to TRBJ2-7, with 9 positions matching TRBD1. V was clipped by 4 bases and J by 0 bases; unmatched bases: 13. The CDR3 is 18 residues long. CDR1 is SGHVS, CDR2 FQNEAQ, per germline. The variable domain in full, with the rest retrieved from reference TRBV7-8 and TRBJ2-7, is GAGVSQSPRYKVAKRGQDVALRCDPISGHVSLFWYQQALGQGPEFLTYFQNEAQLDKSGLPSDRFFAERPEGSVSTLKIQRTQQEDSAVYLCASSSPGQGTSFSYEQYFGPGTRLTVT.

This clonotype occurred a few times. V usage is TRBV3-1 and J usage is TRBJ1-2, with 7 nucleotides matching TRBD1. This CDR3 is 14 amino acids long. Trimming removed 4 bases from V and 8 bases from J; junction bases left unmatched: 10. Germline V lookup: CDR1 LGHDT, CDR2 YNNKEL (reference sequence). The CDR3 coding sequence is TGTGCCAGCAGCCGGAACGACAGGGTAGAGGGCTACACCTTC. Translated: CASSRNDRVEGYTF.

This clonotype came up a few times. This chain uses TRBV7-9 with TRBJ2-7; D is ambiguous. CDR1 is SEHNR and CDR2 is FQNEAQ in the germline V gene (reference sequence). CDR3 length equals 15 residues. Trimming took 4 bases from V and 2 from J, leaving 15 bases between them. CDR3 protein: CASSSTGSPTYEQYF. CDR3 bases: TGTGCCAGCAGCTCTACCGGGTCCCCGACCTACGAGCAGTACTTC.

The sample holds a few counts of this clonotype. The J gene is TRBJ1-2, the V gene TRBV12-3 or TRBV12-4, with D maybe TRBD1 (6 bases). The CDR3 spans 15 residues. V lost 2 bases and J 2 bases, leaving 12 bases between the germline ends. The CDR3 loop is CASSLSSTGNYGYTF. The CDR3 DNA follows: TGTGCCAGCAGTTTATCGTCCACAGGGAACTATGGCTACACCTTC.

In this sample, this clonotype turned up many times. The CDR3 bases are TGTGCCAGCAGCTCCAGCGGGAGGAACCTCTACGAGCAGTACTTC. Its protein is CASSSSGRNLYEQYF. The chain uses TRBV6-1 and TRBJ2-7, with 9 bases identical to TRBD2. V trimming: 6 bases; J trimming: 3 bases; junction bases outside the gene matches: 9. Germline CDR1 MNHNS, CDR2 SASEGT. CDR3 length: 15 residues.

There are a few counts of this clonotype. This rearrangement joins TRBV7-2 to TRBJ2-1, with 7 bases aligning to TRBD2. This CDR3 comprises 17 residues. Germline trimming cut 6 bases from V and 1 base from J; bases unmatched to any gene: 12. Germline V gives CDR1 SGHTA, CDR2 FQGNSA. This chain's CDR3 is CASRFASGSFSYNEQFF. For the CDR3, the DNA is TGTGCCAGCAGATTCGCTAGCGGATCCTTTTCCTACAATGAGCAGTTCTTC.

The chain carries TRBV15 and TRBJ2-1; the D gene is possibly TRBD2 (7 bases). The CDR3 covers 17 residues. The V end was cut by 0 bases, the J end by 4 bases, with 16 bases between. Germline loops: CDR1 LNHNV, CDR2 YYDKDF (reference sequence). The CDR3 sequence is CATSREQQGGTYNEQFF. CDR3 in DNA: TGTGCCACCAGCAGAGAACAGCAGGGAGGGACATACAATGAGCAGTTCTTC.

This clonotype showed up just a few times. This chain links TRBV5-1 with TRBJ2-7; 9 nucleotides align to TRBD1. CDR3 length equals 17 residues. Unmatched junction bases numbered 12, after V lost 4 bases and J lost 1 base. Germline V gene lookup returns CDR1 SGHRS and CDR2 YFSETQ. CDR3 region: CASSQARGQGWSYEQYF. The CDR3 DNA follows: TGCGCCAGCAGCCAGGCCAGGGGACAGGGATGGTCCTACGAGCAGTACTTC.